The sequence of this TCR beta chain was determined in a study of cytomegalovirus exposure and HLA in healthy donors. Study results and limitations: 87-base-pair reads could not separate some V segments, including TRBV6-2 and TRBV6-3.

Germline lookup yields CDR1 SEHNR and CDR2 FQNEAQ (reference sequence). The CDR3 loop spans 15 amino acids. Germline trimming cut 4 bases from V and 7 bases from J; bases unmatched to any gene: 9. Primers included in the PCR were 60 Vbeta and 13 Jbeta primers. This table comes from immunoSEQ multiplex PCR, and its TCRdb copy is limited to in-frame clones, with some not included. The table records about 140,000 clones, roughly 65% of them present only once. Comments on this clone: The antigen is undetermined.

The sequencing sample was made of PBMCs. This clonotype was sampled from a woman aged 30 to 39 in good health and CMV-seronegative. This chain joins TRBV7-9 and TRBJ2-1, with 8 bases that match TRBD2. The DNA of the CDR3 is TGTGCCAGCAGCTGGAGCGGGAGAGATAAGAATGAGCAGTTCTTC. Translating gives CASSWSGRDKNEQFF.